This T cell receptor (beta chain) was retrieved from a study of OX40 agonist ivuxolimab in advanced cancers. For the study at large: Dose-escalation patients' cancers were hepatocellular carcinoma, melanoma, renal cell or head and neck cancer.

Notes on this clone: Its specificity is unknown.

Produced via immunoSEQ multiplex PCR; TCRdb's table is partial and in-frame only. The table records around 35,000 clones, around 81% of them present only once. Germline assignment: CDR1 SGHRS and CDR2 YFSETQ. CDR3 size: 14 residues. The germline V and J ends were trimmed by 0 bases and 6 bases, with 12 bases remaining between them. Whole-study results and caveats: Both CD4+ and CD8+ T cell populations in blood had undergone clonal expansion by week 6 at 0.1 to 3.0 mg/kg.

The starting material was CD4+ or CD8+ T cells sorted from blood, obtained in a trial of the OX40 agonist ivuxolimab. This sequence originates from an adult with an advanced solid tumor such as melanoma, head and neck, liver or kidney cancer. The V gene is TRBV5-1, the J gene TRBJ1-1; D remains ambiguous. The CDR3 region has the DNA TGCGCCAGCAGCTTGGCCCGGGATACCGCTGAAGCTTTCTTT. Protein: CASSLARDTAEAFF.